Shown below are 16 T cell receptor beta chains from a single sample sequenced in a study of CD8+ T cells in alopecia areata. TCR sequencing used cDNA made by reverse transcription of extracted RNA. The repertoire was sequenced with immunoSEQ multiplex PCR; TCRdb's copy has only in-frame clones and lacks some. The profile shows 150,000 to 200,000 clones, less than 70% of them singletons. Treatment defined: oral pan-JAK inhibitor, 5-10 mg twice daily. The sequenced sample was CD4+ T cells sorted from blood, obtained between weeks 49 and 50, from a patient treated with tofacitinib. The receptors come from a human donor with alopecia areata.

The chain is built from TRBV5-1 and TRBJ1-6, with 8 bases that match TRBD1. Per the germline V gene, CDR1 is SGHRS and CDR2 is YFSETQ. Trimming removed 3 bases from V and 10 bases from J; junction bases left unmatched: 9. This CDR3 contains 15 residues. The CDR3, as DNA: TGCGCCAGCAGCTCCCGACAGGGGAATGACTCACCCCTCCACTTT. Protein product: CASSSRQGNDSPLHF.

V is TRBV29-1 and J is TRBJ1-3; D remains ambiguous. This CDR3 region has 12 residues. The germline CDR1 and CDR2 sequences are SQVTM and ANQGSEA. The V end lost 4 bases, the J end lost 1 base, and 5 bases lay between the germline ends. CDR3 nucleotide sequence: TGCAGCGTTGCGGAATCTGGAAACACCATATATTTT. This codes for CSVAESGNTIYF.

This sequence joins TRBV30 and TRBJ2-5; D unclear. The germline V gene has CDR1 GTSNPN and CDR2 SVGIG (reference sequence). The CDR3 runs 10 residues. Trimming took 8 bases from V and 2 from J, leaving 6 bases between them. The CDR3 sequence: CARGQETQYF. As DNA, the CDR3 is TGTGCCCGAGGACAAGAGACCCAGTACTTC.

This chain connects TRBV7-8 to TRBJ2-6; no clear D gene. CDR1 and CDR2 from the germline V gene are SGHVS and FQNEAQ. The V end was cut by 3 bases, the J end by 1 base, with 13 bases between. This CDR3 comprises 17 residues. CDR3 in amino acids: CASSFVPTGSGANVLTF. The CDR3 bases are TGTGCCAGCAGCTTTGTGCCAACCGGGTCTGGGGCCAACGTCCTGACTTTC. The whole variable domain, remainder taken from reference TRBV7-8 and TRBJ2-6, is GAGVSQSPRYKVAKRGQDVALRCDPISGHVSLFWYQQALGQGPEFLTYFQNEAQLDKSGLPSDRFFAERPEGSVSTLKIQRTQQEDSAVYLCASSFVPTGSGANVLTFGAGSRLTVL.

J is TRBJ2-3 and V is TRBV7-3, with 7 positions matching TRBD1. Germline CDR1 reads SGHTA; CDR2 reads FQGTGA. The ends lost 6 bases at V and 4 bases at J; junction bases unmatched: 7. The CDR3 sequence is 14 residues long. As DNA, the CDR3 is TGTGCCAGCAGTAGACAGGGTATCGCAGATACGCAGTATTTT. It codes for CASSRQGIADTQYF.

This clone was picked up a small number of times. J is TRBJ1-4 and V is TRBV14, with a weak D call TRBD1 (5 bases). V was pared by 4 bases and J by 5 bases, with 11 bases between. The CDR3 runs 14 residues. CDR1 and CDR2 from the germline V gene are SGHDN and FVKESK. The CDR3 DNA sequence: TGTGCCAGCAGCCGGGGCAGACAAAATGAAAAACTGTTTTTT. Encoded protein: CASSRGRQNEKLFF.

The chain joins TRBV29-1 to TRBJ1-2, with unresolved D. CDR3 size: 14 residues. Trimming pared 0 bases from V and 4 bases from J, leaving 12 bases between. The germline CDR1 and CDR2 sequences are SQVTM and ANQGSEA. CDR3 nucleotides: TGCAGCGTTGAAGATCATGGAGATACCTATGGCTACACCTTC. Translation gives CSVEDHGDTYGYTF.

This chain uses TRBV7-2 with TRBJ1-5; D unclear. Germline V gene lookup returns CDR1 SGHTA and CDR2 FQGNSA. The CDR3 sequence is 13 residues long. The V gene lost 2 bases and the J gene lost 5 bases, with 7 bases spanning the gap. The CDR3 DNA reads TGTGCCAGCAGCTTATCTTTCGATCAGCCCCAGCATTTT. Its translation: CASSLSFDQPQHF.

The chain recombines TRBV15 with TRBJ2-4; 7 positions match TRBD1. V was clipped by 5 bases and J by 3 bases; unmatched bases: 13. This CDR3 is built from 17 residues. From germline, CDR1 is LNHNV and CDR2 YYDKDF (reference sequence). CDR3 in amino acids: CATSVRGGAGIKNIQYF. The DNA for the CDR3 is TGTGCCACCAGCGTAAGAGGGGGCGCCGGCATCAAAAACATTCAGTACTTC.

This clone was recorded a few times. The rearrangement links TRBV5-1 to TRBJ2-1; the match to TRBD2 covers 10 bases. This CDR3 contains 15 residues. Germline assignment: CDR1 SGHRS and CDR2 YFSETQ. The trim removed 4 bases at V and 12 bases at J, leaving 13 bases unmatched. The CDR3 DNA reads as TGCGCCAGCAGCGGATCGCTAGCGGGGGCCCTTGGGCAGTTCTTC. The encoded protein is CASSGSLAGALGQFF. The full variable domain, completed using reference TRBV5-1 and TRBJ2-1, is KAGVTQTPRYLIKTRGQQVTLSCSPISGHRSVSWYQQTPGQGLQFLFEYFSETQRNKGNFPGRFSGRQFSNSRSEMNVSTLELGDSALYLCASSGSLAGALGQFFGPGTRLTVL.

J is TRBJ2-1 and V is TRBV28, with 11 bases that match TRBD2. J was trimmed by 2 bases and V by 6 bases; bases with no gene match: 3. Germline loops: CDR1 MDHEN, CDR2 SYDVKM. This CDR3 is built from 15 residues. CDR3 nucleotides: TGTGCCAGCAGCCCTAGCGGGGGGCCCTACAATGAGCAGTTCTTC. Protein product: CASSPSGGPYNEQFF. The full variable domain, completed using reference TRBV28 and TRBJ2-1, is DVKVTQSSRYLVKRTGEKVFLECVQDMDHENMFWYRQDPGLGLRLIYFSYDVKMKEKGDIPEGYSVSREKKERFSLILESASTNQTSMYLCASSPSGGPYNEQFFGPGTRLTVL.

The chain carries TRBV4-1 and TRBJ2-5; D is unresolved. Germline V gives CDR1 MGHRA, CDR2 YSYEKL. V lost 4 bases and J lost 5, with 11 bases in between. The CDR3 sequence is 13 residues long. DNA for the CDR3: TGCGCCAGCAGCCGAGGCCCTTTGGAGACCCAGTACTTC. It specifies CASSRGPLETQYF.

The chain combines TRBV15 with TRBJ2-1, with 7 positions matching TRBD2. Looked up from germline, CDR1 is LNHNV and CDR2 is YYDKDF (reference sequence). The J segment lost 0 bases and the V segment lost 2 bases, leaving 16 bases of the junction unmatched. This CDR3 spans 20 amino acids. The CDR3 region is CATSRTRTRSTESSYNEQFF. The CDR3 DNA reads as TGTGCCACCAGCAGAACCCGGACTAGAAGCACCGAGAGCTCCTACAATGAGCAGTTCTTC.

J is TRBJ1-5 and V is TRBV6-5, with D hard to call. The germline CDR1 and CDR2 sequences are MNHEY and SVGAGI. The length of the CDR3 is 13 residues. V lost 5 bases to trimming and J lost 4 bases, with 9 bases between them. The CDR3 nucleotides read TGTGCCAGCAGTGTGGGCCAGAATCAGCCCCAGCATTTT. Translated: CASSVGQNQPQHF.

About this clone itself: This sample also contains other DNA sequences that code for the same CDR3. The chain recombines TRBV7-2 with TRBJ2-1; 8 nucleotides match TRBD1. The length of the CDR3 is 16 residues. V shed 1 base and J 9 bases; nucleotides not matched to a gene: 11. Germline V gene sequence: CDR1 SGHTA, CDR2 FQGNSA. CDR3 DNA sequence: TGTGCCAGCAGCTTAGACCTTAGGACAGGGACTGGTGAGCAGTTCTTC. Translated: CASSLDLRTGTGEQFF.

In the case of this clone: Other DNA sequences in the same sample also yield this CDR3. This sequence joins TRBV30 and TRBJ1-2; TRBD1 matches 7 bases. The CDR3 has 13 residues. With V trimmed by 0 bases and J by 6 bases, 4 bases remained unmatched. Germline V gene sequence: CDR1 GTSNPN, CDR2 SVGIG (reference sequence). The chain's CDR3 is CAWSVRQGDGYTF. The CDR3 DNA is TGTGCCTGGAGTGTCCGGCAGGGGGATGGCTACACCTTC.